This TCR beta chain was sequenced for a study of cytomegalovirus exposure and HLA in healthy donors. This PCR relied on a set of 60 Vbeta primers and 13 Jbeta primers. Sequencing was performed with immunoSEQ multiplex PCR; in TCRdb, only in-frame clones are kept and a portion is missing. Seen here are approximately 120,000 clones, approximately 80% observed once, and the top ten hold about 1.8%. This clone has only one observation. With V trimmed by 4 bases and J by 4 bases, 10 bases remained unmatched. The CDR3 has 16 residues. CDR1 and CDR2 from the germline V gene are SGHVS and FNYEAQ. The rearrangement joins TRBV7-6 to TRBJ1-1; TRBD1 aligns across 9 bases. What was sequenced was PBMCs. The receptor's source is a young man in good health and CMV-seronegative. The CDR3 DNA reads TGTGCCAGCAGCTCCCCTCCGGGACAGGGCAGCACTGAAGCTTTCTTT. Translated: CASSSPPGQGSTEAFF.